This passage covers 5 T cell receptor beta chains from one sample sequenced in a study of blood T cells in healthy people across ages. Through a sample-barcoded 5' primer and a J-beta primer mix, a second PCR was run for roughly 6 to 12 cycles. Via MiXCR, TCRdb re-called the 5' RACE reads, giving one row per CDR3 protein. Of more than 1.4 million distinct CDR3 sequences in the sample, roughly 40% were seen once. The sequenced material came from blood. These receptor sequences come from a woman aged 18-30 years in good health.

The rearrangement joins TRBV5-1 to TRBJ2-7; D remains unclear. CDR3 length: 14 amino acids. Germline values: CDR1 SGHRS, CDR2 YFSETQ. Trimming shortened V by 3 bases and J by 7 bases, and 17 bases separated the two germline ends. CDR3 in DNA: TGCGCCAGCAGCTCTGACTCCTCCTACAATGAGCAGTACTTC. Amino acid sequence: CASSSDSSYNEQYF.

This clonotype has only a few counts. The chain employs TRBV21-1 and TRBJ1-2. TRBV21-1 is termed a pseudogene. The CDR3 loop spans 13 amino acids. The CDR3 spells CASSARERYGYTF. The DNA of the CDR3 is TGTGCCAGCAGCGCGCGGGAACGCTATGGCTACACCTTC.

This chain links TRBV7-2 with TRBJ2-5; possibly TRBD2 for D (6 bases). CDR3 size: 15 residues. Germline CDR1 SGHTA, CDR2 FQGNSA. V was pared by 5 bases and J by 2 bases, with 15 bases between. CDR3 sequence: CASSSLFGGQETQYF. The CDR3 DNA sequence: TGTGCCAGCAGCAGTCTGTTTGGGGGGCAAGAGACCCAGTACTTC.

This clonotype was recorded a few times. This chain uses TRBV12-3 or TRBV12-4 with TRBJ1-1, with a weak D call TRBD1 (5 bases). V lost 5 bases and J 11 bases, leaving 12 bases between the germline ends. The CDR3 totals 11 residues. This chain's CDR3 is CASSPGTLAFF. CDR3 nucleotide sequence: TGTGCCAGCAGTCCCGGGACTCTGGCTTTCTTT.

The V gene is TRBV6-6, the J gene TRBJ2-3; D is tentatively TRBD1 or TRBD2 (5 bases each). The germline V gene has CDR1 MNHNY and CDR2 SVGAGI (reference sequence). Trimming pared 2 bases from V and 5 bases from J, leaving 14 bases between. The CDR3 length is 15 residues. This CDR3 is CASSYEEGLVDTQYF. CDR3 DNA: TGTGCCAGCAGTTACGAAGAGGGGCTGGTAGATACGCAGTATTTT.